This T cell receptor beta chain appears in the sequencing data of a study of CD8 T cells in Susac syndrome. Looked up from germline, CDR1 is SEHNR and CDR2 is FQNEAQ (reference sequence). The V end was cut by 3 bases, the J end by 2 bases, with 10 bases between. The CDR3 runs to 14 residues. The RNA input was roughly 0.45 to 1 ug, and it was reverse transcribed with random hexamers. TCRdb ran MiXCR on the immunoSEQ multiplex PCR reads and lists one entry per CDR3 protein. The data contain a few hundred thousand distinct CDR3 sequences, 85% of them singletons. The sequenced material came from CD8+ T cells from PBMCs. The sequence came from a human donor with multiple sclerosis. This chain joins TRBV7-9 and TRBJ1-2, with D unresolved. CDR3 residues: CASSLATENYGYTF. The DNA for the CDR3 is TGTGCCAGCAGCTTGGCTACAGAGAACTATGGCTACACCTTC.